This is a list of T cell receptor beta chains from one sample in a study of shared clonotypes between healthy human individuals. Profiling relied on immunoSEQ multiplex PCR, and the TCRdb table lists in-frame clones only, not all of them. The data hold roughly 650,000 clones, with around 97% observed a single time. Material for sequencing was naive CD4+ T cells sorted from blood. These TCRs come from a woman in her 30s in good health. CDR3s include the opening cysteine and the closing phenylalanine or tryptophan. A D gene is named only where the DNA matches it firmly. Clone sizes are given selectively: once, few, many, or a class where the clone is expanded.

J gene: TRBJ2-7
clone size: NA
D gene: TRBD1
V gene: TRBV10-3
CDR3 DNA: TGTGCCATCAGGTCTGGTCAGGGGGCTTACGAGCAGTACTTC
CDR3 protein: CAIRSGQGAYEQYF

J gene: TRBJ1-2
clone size: NA
D gene: NA
V gene: TRBV18
CDR3 DNA: TGTGCCAGCTCACCATCGACAAGTTTCTACACCTTC
CDR3 protein: CASSPSTSFYTF

J gene: TRBJ1-1
clone size: NA
D gene: TRBD1
V gene: TRBV5-1
CDR3 DNA: TGCGCCAGCAGCCCAGGACAGGGGCTGAACACTGAAGCTTTCTTT
CDR3 protein: CASSPGQGLNTEAFF

J gene: TRBJ2-1
clone size: once
D gene: TRBD1
V gene: TRBV19
CDR3 DNA: TGTGCCAGTAGAGCATTCCAGGGACAGAAGAACAATGAGCAGTTCTTC
CDR3 protein: CASRAFQGQKNNEQFF

J gene: TRBJ2-5
clone size: NA
D gene: TRBD2
V gene: TRBV29-1
CDR3 DNA: TGCAGCGTTACGACTAGCGGGAGACAAGAGACCCAGTACTTC
CDR3 protein: CSVTTSGRQETQYF

J gene: TRBJ2-5
clone size: NA
D gene: TRBD1
V gene: TRBV5-4
CDR3 DNA: TGTGCCAGCAGCTTTAAAGAGGGGGCGAGAGGGACCCAGTACTTC
CDR3 protein: CASSFKEGARGTQYF

J gene: TRBJ1-2
clone size: NA
D gene: NA
V gene: TRBV5-1
CDR3 DNA: TGCGCCAGCACCGTCGCAGGGACTCCTGACTATGGCTACACCTTC
CDR3 protein: CASTVAGTPDYGYTF

J gene: TRBJ2-5
clone size: NA
D gene: TRBD2
V gene: TRBV10-3
CDR3 DNA: TGTGCCATCAGTACTAGCGGGTTAGAGACCCAGTACTTC
CDR3 protein: CAISTSGLETQYF

J gene: TRBJ1-2
clone size: NA
D gene: TRBD1
V gene: TRBV4-1
CDR3 DNA: TGCGCCAGTAGCCAAGATCTCGACAGGGCCCGCTATGGCTACACCTTC
CDR3 protein: CASSQDLDRARYGYTF

J gene: TRBJ2-7
clone size: NA
D gene: NA
V gene: TRBV28
CDR3 DNA: TGTGCCAGCGCCCTCCCGAAGGGGACCAGCGAGCAGTACTTC
CDR3 protein: CASALPKGTSEQYF

J gene: TRBJ2-5
clone size: NA
D gene: NA
V gene: TRBV6-5
CDR3 DNA: TGTGCCAGCAGTTCCCCAGGGGCGCCCCAAGAGACCCAGTACTTC
CDR3 protein: CASSSPGAPQETQYF

J gene: TRBJ2-7
clone size: NA
D gene: NA
V gene: TRBV18
CDR3 DNA: TGTGCCAGCTCACCGGTTGGATCTGGTAGCTCCTACGAGCAGTACTTC
CDR3 protein: CASSPVGSGSSYEQYF

J gene: TRBJ1-5
clone size: NA
D gene: NA
V gene: TRBV18
CDR3 DNA: TGTGCCAGCTCACCAGACGGTACTAGTCAGCCCCAGCATTTT
CDR3 protein: CASSPDGTSQPQHF

J gene: TRBJ1-4
clone size: NA
D gene: TRBD1
V gene: TRBV5-1
CDR3 DNA: TGCGCCAGCAGCCCCATGACAGGGACTGCTCAAGAAAAACTGTTTTTT
CDR3 protein: CASSPMTGTAQEKLFF

J gene: TRBJ2-7
clone size: NA
D gene: NA
V gene: TRBV27
CDR3 DNA: TGTGCCAGCAGTCAGAAGGTGAGGCGGGAAGGGTTCTACGAGCAGTACTTC
CDR3 protein: CASSQKVRREGFYEQYF

J gene: TRBJ2-7
clone size: NA
D gene: NA
V gene: TRBV6-5
CDR3 DNA: TGTGCCAGCAGTATAGGTCTTTTCTACGAGCAGTACTTC
CDR3 protein: CASSIGLFYEQYF

J gene: TRBJ1-1
clone size: once
D gene: NA
V gene: TRBV7-9
CDR3 DNA: TGTGCCAGCAGCTTCGTCGGGCAAGCTTTCTTT
CDR3 protein: CASSFVGQAFF

J gene: TRBJ2-1
clone size: NA
D gene: TRBD2
V gene: TRBV11-3
CDR3 DNA: TGTGCCAGCAGCTCAGGACTAGCGGGAGCCCATGAGCAGTTCTTC
CDR3 protein: CASSSGLAGAHEQFF

J gene: TRBJ2-1
clone size: NA
D gene: TRBD2
V gene: TRBV11-1
CDR3 DNA: TGTGCCAGCAGCGCCCGCGCCTTAGCGGGAGGGCCCGATGAGCAGTTCTTC
CDR3 protein: CASSARALAGGPDEQFF

J gene: TRBJ2-7
clone size: NA
D gene: NA
V gene: TRBV6-6
CDR3 DNA: TGTGCCAGCAGTGGCTACCTACAAAGCTCCTACGAGCAGTACTTC
CDR3 protein: CASSGYLQSSYEQYF

J gene: TRBJ2-6
clone size: NA
D gene: NA
V gene: TRBV19
CDR3 DNA: TGTGCCAGTAGTATTAGAAGGCCGAGCTTCCCTGGGGCCAACGTCCTGACTTTC
CDR3 protein: CASSIRRPSFPGANVLTF

J gene: TRBJ2-1
clone size: NA
D gene: TRBD2
V gene: TRBV5-5
CDR3 DNA: TGTGCCAGCAGCCAAAGCGGGAGTTCCTACAATGAGCAGTTCTTC
CDR3 protein: CASSQSGSSYNEQFF

J gene: TRBJ2-2
clone size: NA
D gene: TRBD1
V gene: TRBV5-1
CDR3 DNA: TGCGCCAGCAGCTTTACAGGGGGAGGCACCGGGGAGCTGTTTTTT
CDR3 protein: CASSFTGGGTGELFF

J gene: TRBJ2-5
clone size: NA
D gene: TRBD1
V gene: TRBV28
CDR3 DNA: TGTGCCAGCAGTTCCATAGACAGGGGTTGGCGGACCCAGTACTTC
CDR3 protein: CASSSIDRGWRTQYF